This TCR beta chain was identified during a study of blood T cells in healthy people across ages. A J-beta primer mix and a sample-barcoded 5' primer were used in a second PCR of roughly 6 to 11 cycles. TCRdb redid the calling of the 5' RACE reads with MiXCR, one entry per CDR3 protein. The sample lists fewer than 2,000,000 distinct CDR3 sequences, 30% to 35% occurring once. This clonotype was observed at least ten times. Germline V gene lookup returns CDR1 SGHRS and CDR2 YFSETQ. Trimming cost V 4 bases and J 0 bases, with 14 bases left between them. The CDR3 has 15 amino acids. The origin of this receptor is a woman aged 25 to 39 in good health. The chain combines TRBV5-1 with TRBJ2-7; D not certain. Sequences were obtained from blood. CDR3 amino acids: CASSQPTGYSYEQYF. The CDR3 region has the DNA TGCGCCAGCAGCCAACCGACCGGATACTCCTACGAGCAGTACTTC.